A selection of T cell receptor beta chains follows, all from one sample in a study of a mutant IDH1 vaccine in newly diagnosed glioma. Assay: immunoSEQ multiplex PCR; the TCRdb copy retains only in-frame clones and omits some. The repertoire holds tens of thousands of clones, with roughly nine tenths as singletons. This material consisted of PBMCs, taken from a glioma patient treated with radiotherapy, temozolomide or both. These receptors all come from a woman in her thirties or forties with glioma. CDR3s include the opening cysteine and the closing phenylalanine or tryptophan. D genes are given only for firm matches. Size is omitted from some rows. Given values are once, few, many or a class for expanded clones.

V gene,J gene,D gene,clone size,CDR3 DNA,CDR3 protein
TRBV30,TRBJ2-4,TRBD1,.,TGTGCCTGGCAGGGGGCTGGCAACATTCAGTACTTC,CAWQGAGNIQYF
TRBV5-1,TRBJ2-6,.,.,TGCGCCAGCAGCTTACAGGAAACTGGGGCCAACGTCCTGACTTTC,CASSLQETGANVLTF
TRBV7-2,TRBJ2-7,.,.,TGTGCCAGCAGCCCCGGGCCCGGCTACGAGCAGTACTTC,CASSPGPGYEQYF
TRBV30,TRBJ2-7,TRBD2,.,TGTGCCTGGGCGATCGGGGGGGATGAGCAGTACTTC,CAWAIGGDEQYF
TRBV4-1,TRBJ1-5,.,once,TGCGCCAGCAGCCAAGGGGATGAAGATCAGCCCCAGCATTTT,CASSQGDEDQPQHF
TRBV6-1,TRBJ1-4,.,.,TGTGCCAGCAGTGTTGGGGGGCTCAGTGAAAAACTGTTTTTT,CASSVGGLSEKLFF
TRBV5-1,TRBJ2-3,TRBD2,.,TGCGCCAGCAGCTCGGGACTAGCGGGAGTAAGAGATACGCAGTATTTT,CASSSGLAGVRDTQYF
TRBV27,TRBJ2-7,TRBD1,.,TGTGCTGTGGGGAGACGGGACAGGGAATACGAGCAGTACTTC,CAVGRRDREYEQYF
TRBV4-1,TRBJ2-6,.,.,TGCGCCAGCAGCCTACAGAGGGGTGGTGGGGCCAACGTCCTGACTTTC,CASSLQRGGGANVLTF
TRBV2,TRBJ2-7,TRBD2,once,TGTGCCAGCAGTTACCGGGGACTAGCGGGAAACGAGCAGTACTTC,CASSYRGLAGNEQYF
TRBV25-1,TRBJ1-4,.,.,TGTGCCAGCAGTGAATCCCGGGGTTCAACGGATGAAAAACTGTTTTTT,CASSESRGSTDEKLFF
TRBV2,TRBJ1-1,TRBD1,.,TGTGCCAGCAGTGCCCATCGGGACAGGCCGAACACTGAAGCTTTCTTT,CASSAHRDRPNTEAFF
TRBV18,TRBJ1-5,.,.,TGTGCCAGCTCACCGGACAGCCATAGCAATCAGCCCCAGCATTTT,CASSPDSHSNQPQHF
TRBV5-1,TRBJ2-2,TRBD1,once,TGCGCCAGCAGCTTGGACAGGGGGAACACCGGGGAGCTGTTTTTT,CASSLDRGNTGELFF
TRBV2,TRBJ2-3,TRBD2,.,TGTGCCAGCACCGCCCAGACTAGCGGGGGCGTGCTGGGTACGCAGTATTTT,CASTAQTSGGVLGTQYF
TRBV5-4,TRBJ2-7,TRBD2,.,TGTGCCAGCAGCTTGGCTAGCGGGGGTACACCCTACGAGCAGTACTTC,CASSLASGGTPYEQYF
TRBV2,TRBJ2-7,TRBD2,.,TGTGCCAGCATGGGACTACCCCCCTCCTACGAGCAGTACTTC,CASMGLPPSYEQYF
TRBV6-1,TRBJ2-1,TRBD2,.,TGTGCCAGCAGTGAAGAGGGGACTAGCCGTCGCAATGAGCAGTTCTTC,CASSEEGTSRRNEQFF
TRBV5-1,TRBJ2-3,.,.,TGCGCCAGCGGGAGCCCCGGCACAGATACGCAGTATTTT,CASGSPGTDTQYF
TRBV5-1,TRBJ1-1,TRBD1,.,TGCGCCAGCAGCTTTGGCCGACAGGGCCCGAACACTGAAGCTTTCTTT,CASSFGRQGPNTEAFF
TRBV29-1,TRBJ2-2,.,.,TGCAGCGTTGAAGGGGGGGCTAGAACCGGGGAGCTGTTTTTT,CSVEGGARTGELFF
TRBV7-8,TRBJ2-7,.,once,TGTGCCAGCAGCCTAGAGTCGTCCTACGAGCAGTACTTC,CASSLESSYEQYF
TRBV4-1,TRBJ1-2,.,.,TGCGCCAGCAGCCAAGTTGGGGGGCGCGTTGGCTACACCTTC,CASSQVGGRVGYTF
TRBV7-2,TRBJ1-2,.,.,TGTGCCAGCAGCTTAGGTATAATTGAGCCTGGCTACACCTTC,CASSLGIIEPGYTF
TRBV6-5,TRBJ2-5,TRBD2,once,TGTGCCAGCAGTCTGACTAGCGGGAGCCAAGAGACCCAGTACTTC,CASSLTSGSQETQYF
TRBV13,TRBJ1-3,.,.,TGTGCCAGCAGCCCCTGGACCTCAGGAAACACCATATATTTT,CASSPWTSGNTIYF
TRBV29-1,TRBJ1-2,.,.,TGCAGCGTTGAGGACAGATTAAACTATGGCTACACCTTC,CSVEDRLNYGYTF
TRBV11-2,TRBJ2-7,.,.,TGTGCCAGCAGTCGGACACCCACCTACGAGCAGTACTTC,CASSRTPTYEQYF
TRBV6-5,TRBJ2-5,.,.,TGTGCCAGCCGGGCGGGGAGGGAGACCCAGTACTTC,CASRAGRETQYF
TRBV7-2,TRBJ2-3,.,.,TGTGCCAGCAGCTTAGGAGGGGGTCGCACAGATACGCAGTATTTT,CASSLGGGRTDTQYF
TRBV10-1,TRBJ1-4,.,.,TGCGCCAGCAGTGAGTCAAGCAGGGGATTTAATGAAAAACTGTTTTTT,CASSESSRGFNEKLFF
TRBV2,TRBJ1-1,TRBD1,.,TGTGCCAGCATGAGGGACAGCAACACTGAAGCTTTCTTT,CASMRDSNTEAFF
TRBV6-5,TRBJ2-7,.,once,TGTGCCAGCAGTTACTCACGGGCGCAGACCTACGAGCAGTACTTC,CASSYSRAQTYEQYF
TRBV12-5,TRBJ1-3,.,.,TGTGCTAGTGGTTCAATGGCAGGGCTTGGAAACACCATATATTTT,CASGSMAGLGNTIYF